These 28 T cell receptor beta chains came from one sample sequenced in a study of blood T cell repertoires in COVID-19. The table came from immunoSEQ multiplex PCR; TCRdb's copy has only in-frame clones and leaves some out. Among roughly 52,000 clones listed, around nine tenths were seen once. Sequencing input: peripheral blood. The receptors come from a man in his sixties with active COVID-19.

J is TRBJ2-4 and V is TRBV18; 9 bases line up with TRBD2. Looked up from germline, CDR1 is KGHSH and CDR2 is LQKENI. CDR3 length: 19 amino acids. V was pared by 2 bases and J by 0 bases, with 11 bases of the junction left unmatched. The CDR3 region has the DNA TGTGCCAGCTCACCAGGGGGACTAGCAACGCCCCTAGCCAAAAACATTCAGTACTTC. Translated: CASSPGGLATPLAKNIQYF.

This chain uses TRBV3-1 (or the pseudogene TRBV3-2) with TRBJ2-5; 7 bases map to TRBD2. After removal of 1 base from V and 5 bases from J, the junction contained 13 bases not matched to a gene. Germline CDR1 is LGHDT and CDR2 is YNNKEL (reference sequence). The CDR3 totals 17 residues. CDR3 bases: TGTGCCAGCAGCCAAGTAGGGTGGGAGGGCCGTAGGGAGACCCAGTACTTC. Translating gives CASSQVGWEGRRETQYF.

The CDR3, as DNA: TGTGCCAGCAGAACTGCAGGGGTAACTAATGAAAAACTGTTTTTT. It translates to CASRTAGVTNEKLFF. The V and J genes are TRBV27 and TRBJ1-4; the D gene is possibly TRBD1 (6 bases). Germline values: CDR1 MNHEY, CDR2 SMNVEV (reference sequence). Trimming pared 6 bases from V and 1 base from J, leaving 12 bases between. This CDR3 comprises 15 residues.

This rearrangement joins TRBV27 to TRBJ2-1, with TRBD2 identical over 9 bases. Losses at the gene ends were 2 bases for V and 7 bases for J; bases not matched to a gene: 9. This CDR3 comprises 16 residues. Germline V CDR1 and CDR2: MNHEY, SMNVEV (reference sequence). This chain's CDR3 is CASSLRSAGGPNEQFF. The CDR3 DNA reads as TGTGCCAGCAGTTTAAGGTCCGCGGGAGGGCCGAATGAGCAGTTCTTC.

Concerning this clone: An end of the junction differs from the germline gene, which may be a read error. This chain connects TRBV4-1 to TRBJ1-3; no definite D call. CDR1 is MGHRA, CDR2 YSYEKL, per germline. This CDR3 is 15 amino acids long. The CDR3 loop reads CVSSQVLNSGNTIYF. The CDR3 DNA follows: TGCGTCAGCAGCCAAGTGCTAAACTCTGGAAACACCATATATTTT.

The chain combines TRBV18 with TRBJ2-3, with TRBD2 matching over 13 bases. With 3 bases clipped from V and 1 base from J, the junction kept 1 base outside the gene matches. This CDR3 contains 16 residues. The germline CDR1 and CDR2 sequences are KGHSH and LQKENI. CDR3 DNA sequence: TGTGCCAGCTCACCCACTAGCGGGAGGGGCACAGATACGCAGTATTTT. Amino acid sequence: CASSPTSGRGTDTQYF.

CDR3 amino acids: CASSLDQREGYGELFF. CDR3 DNA sequence: TGTGCCAGCAGCCTAGACCAGCGGGAGGGCTACGGGGAGCTGTTTTTT. The rearrangement uses TRBV9 and TRBJ2-2; 10 bases map to TRBD2. Germline CDR1 and CDR2: SGDLS and YYNGEE. The V and J ends lost 4 bases and 7 bases, in that order; junction bases with no gene match: 10. There are 16 residues in the CDR3.

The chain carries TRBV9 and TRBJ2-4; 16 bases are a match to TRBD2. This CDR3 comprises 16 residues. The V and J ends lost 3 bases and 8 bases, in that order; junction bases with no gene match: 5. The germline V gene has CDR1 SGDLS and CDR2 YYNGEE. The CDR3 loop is CASSAGTSGRAHIQYF. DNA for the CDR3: TGTGCCAGCAGCGCTGGGACTAGCGGGAGGGCGCACATTCAGTACTTC.

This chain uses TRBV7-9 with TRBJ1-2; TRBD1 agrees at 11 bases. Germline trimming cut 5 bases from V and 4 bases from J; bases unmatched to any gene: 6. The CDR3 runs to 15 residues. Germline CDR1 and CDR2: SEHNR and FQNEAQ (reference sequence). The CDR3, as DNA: TGTGCCAGCAGCACAACGGGACAGGGGGGCTATGGCTACACCTTC. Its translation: CASSTTGQGGYGYTF.

CDR3 region: CASTYPRGGDIQYF. Here the CDR3 DNA reads TGTGCCAGCACATATCCAAGGGGCGGAGACATTCAGTACTTC. The chain combines TRBV6-5 with TRBJ2-4, with D tentatively TRBD1 (5 bases). The ends were cut back, 7 bases at V and 8 bases at J, with 18 bases in the middle. Germline CDR1 reads MNHEY; CDR2 reads SVGAGI. CDR3 length: 14 amino acids.

The CDR3 DNA sequence: TGTGCCACCAGTGATCCCGGCGGAAGCACAGATACGCAGTATTTT. Translating it yields CATSDPGGSTDTQYF. The chain carries TRBV24-1 and TRBJ2-3, with D uncertain. The CDR3 extends over 15 amino acids. Germline CDR1 KGHDR, CDR2 SFDVKD. The V end was cut by 3 bases, the J end by 0 bases, with 9 bases between.

The CDR3 DNA follows: TGTGCCAGCAGTTACTCGGGACTAGTGAGCACAGATACGCAGTATTTT. Translation gives CASSYSGLVSTDTQYF. V usage is TRBV6-5 and J usage is TRBJ2-3; 8 positions match TRBD2. The CDR3 runs 16 residues. Trimming at V came to 0 bases and at J to 0 bases, leaving 2 bases not matched to a gene. Germline lookup yields CDR1 MNHEY and CDR2 SVGAGI.

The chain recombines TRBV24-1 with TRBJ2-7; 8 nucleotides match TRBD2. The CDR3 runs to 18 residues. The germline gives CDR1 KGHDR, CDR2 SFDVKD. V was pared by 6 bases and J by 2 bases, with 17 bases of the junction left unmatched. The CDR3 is CATSPGERERDRTYEQYF. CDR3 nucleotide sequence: TGTGCCACCAGTCCAGGGGAGCGGGAGAGGGATAGAACCTACGAGCAGTACTTC.

CDR3 sequence: CASSPTSGLIQETQYF. The CDR3 DNA reads TGTGCCAGCAGCCCGACTAGCGGCTTAATACAAGAGACCCAGTACTTC. V gene TRBV7-2 combines with J gene TRBJ2-5; 9 nucleotides agree with TRBD2. The CDR3 loop spans 16 amino acids. The J segment lost 2 bases and the V segment lost 5 bases, leaving 9 bases of the junction unmatched. Germline assignment: CDR1 SGHTA and CDR2 FQGNSA.

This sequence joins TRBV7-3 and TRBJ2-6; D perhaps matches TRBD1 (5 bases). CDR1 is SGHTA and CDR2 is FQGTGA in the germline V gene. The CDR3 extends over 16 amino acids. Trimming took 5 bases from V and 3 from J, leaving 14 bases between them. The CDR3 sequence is CASSVQGVGGANVLTF. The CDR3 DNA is TGTGCCAGCAGCGTCCAGGGTGTTGGTGGGGCCAACGTCCTGACTTTC. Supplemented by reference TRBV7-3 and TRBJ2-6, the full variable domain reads GAGVSQTPSNKVTEKGKYVELRCDPISGHTALYWYRQSLGQGPEFLIYFQGTGAADDSGLPNDRFFAVRPEGSVSTLKIQRTERGDSAVYLCASSVQGVGGANVLTFGAGSRLTVL.

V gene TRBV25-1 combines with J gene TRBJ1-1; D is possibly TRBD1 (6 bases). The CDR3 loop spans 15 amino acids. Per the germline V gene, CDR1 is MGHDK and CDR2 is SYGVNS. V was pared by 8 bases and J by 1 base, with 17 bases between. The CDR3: CASGWGEGQNTEAFF. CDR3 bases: TGTGCCAGCGGCTGGGGGGAGGGACAGAACACTGAAGCTTTCTTT.

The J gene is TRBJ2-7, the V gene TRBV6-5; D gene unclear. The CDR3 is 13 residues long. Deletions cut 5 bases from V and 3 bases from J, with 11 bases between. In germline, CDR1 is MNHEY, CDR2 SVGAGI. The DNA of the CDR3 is TGTGCCAGCAGTACCCGGGTCCTCTACGAGCAGTACTTC. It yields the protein CASSTRVLYEQYF.

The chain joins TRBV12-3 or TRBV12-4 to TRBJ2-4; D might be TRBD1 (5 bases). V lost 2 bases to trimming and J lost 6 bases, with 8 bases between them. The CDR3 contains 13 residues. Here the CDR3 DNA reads TGTGCCAGCAGTTTAAGCCAGGGAAACATTCAGTACTTC. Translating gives CASSLSQGNIQYF.

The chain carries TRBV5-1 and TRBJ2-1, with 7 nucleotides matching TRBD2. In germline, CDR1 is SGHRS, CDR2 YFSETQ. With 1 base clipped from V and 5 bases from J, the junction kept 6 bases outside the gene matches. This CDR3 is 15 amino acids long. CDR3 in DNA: TGCGCCAGCAGCTTGTCCAGCGGGGTAAACAATGAGCAGTTCTTC. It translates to CASSLSSGVNNEQFF. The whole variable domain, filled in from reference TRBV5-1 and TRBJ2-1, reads KAGVTQTPRYLIKTRGQQVTLSCSPISGHRSVSWYQQTPGQGLQFLFEYFSETQRNKGNFPGRFSGRQFSNSRSEMNVSTLELGDSALYLCASSLSSGVNNEQFFGPGTRLTVL.

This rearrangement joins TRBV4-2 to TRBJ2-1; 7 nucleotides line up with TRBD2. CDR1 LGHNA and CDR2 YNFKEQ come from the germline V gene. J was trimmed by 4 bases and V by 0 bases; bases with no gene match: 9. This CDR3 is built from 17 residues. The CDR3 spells CASSQEGAGLTYNEQFF. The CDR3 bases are TGTGCCAGCAGCCAAGAAGGGGCGGGACTAACATACAATGAGCAGTTCTTC.

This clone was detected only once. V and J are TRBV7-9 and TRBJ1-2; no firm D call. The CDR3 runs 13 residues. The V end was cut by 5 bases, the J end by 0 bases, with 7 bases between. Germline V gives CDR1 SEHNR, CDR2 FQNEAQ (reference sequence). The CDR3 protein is CASSPTSNYGYTF. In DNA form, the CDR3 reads TGTGCCAGCAGCCCGACATCTAACTATGGCTACACCTTC.

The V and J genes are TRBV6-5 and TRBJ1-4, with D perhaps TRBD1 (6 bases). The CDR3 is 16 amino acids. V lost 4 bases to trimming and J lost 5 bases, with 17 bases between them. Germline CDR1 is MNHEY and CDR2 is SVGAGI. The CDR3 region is CASSSRPQGPNEKLFF. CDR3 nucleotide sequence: TGTGCCAGCAGTTCGCGCCCCCAGGGGCCAAATGAAAAACTGTTTTTT.

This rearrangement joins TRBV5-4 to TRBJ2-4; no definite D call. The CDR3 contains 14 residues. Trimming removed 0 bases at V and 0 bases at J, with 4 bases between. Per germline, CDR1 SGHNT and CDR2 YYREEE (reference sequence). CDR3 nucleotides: TGTGCCAGCAGCTTGGAGCTAGCCAAAAACATTCAGTACTTC. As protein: CASSLELAKNIQYF. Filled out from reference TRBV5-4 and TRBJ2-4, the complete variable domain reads ETGVTQSPTHLIKTRGQQVTLRCSSQSGHNTVSWYQQALGQGPQFIFQYYREEENGRGNFPPRFSGLQFPNYSSELNVNALELDDSALYLCASSLELAKNIQYFGAGTRLSVL.

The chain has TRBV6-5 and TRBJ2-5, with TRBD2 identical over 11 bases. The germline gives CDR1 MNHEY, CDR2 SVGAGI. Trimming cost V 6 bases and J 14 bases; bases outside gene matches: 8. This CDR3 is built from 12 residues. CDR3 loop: CASRSSGRKIYF. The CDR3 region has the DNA TGTGCCAGCAGGTCTAGCGGGAGGAAGATTTACTTC.

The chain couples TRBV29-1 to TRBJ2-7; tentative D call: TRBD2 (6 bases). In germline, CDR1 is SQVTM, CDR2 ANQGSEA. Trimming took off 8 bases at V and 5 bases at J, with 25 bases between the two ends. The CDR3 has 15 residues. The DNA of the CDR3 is TGCAGCACCGGGGGTAGCGACGCCATAGGGGACGAGCAGTACTTC. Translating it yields CSTGGSDAIGDEQYF.

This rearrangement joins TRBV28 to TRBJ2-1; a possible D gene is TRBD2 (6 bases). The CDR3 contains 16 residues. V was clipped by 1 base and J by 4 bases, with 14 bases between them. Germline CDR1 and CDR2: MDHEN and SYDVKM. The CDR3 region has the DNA TGTGCCAGCAGTTTATCGTACGGGAGAGGATACAATGAGCAGTTCTTC. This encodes CASSLSYGRGYNEQFF.

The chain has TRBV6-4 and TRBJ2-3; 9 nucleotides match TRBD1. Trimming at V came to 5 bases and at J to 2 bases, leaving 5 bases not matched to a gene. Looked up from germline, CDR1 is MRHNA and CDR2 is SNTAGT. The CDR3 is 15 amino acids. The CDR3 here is CASSYRGRVTDTQYF. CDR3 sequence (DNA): TGTGCCAGCAGTTACAGGGGGCGGGTCACAGATACGCAGTATTTT.

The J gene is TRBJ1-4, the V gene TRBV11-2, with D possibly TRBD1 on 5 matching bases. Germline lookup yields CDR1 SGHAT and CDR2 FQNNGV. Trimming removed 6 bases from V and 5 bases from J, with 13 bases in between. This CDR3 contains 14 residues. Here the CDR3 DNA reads TGTGCCAGCAGGCGGGGAGGGGTGAATGAAAAACTGTTTTTT. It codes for CASRRGGVNEKLFF.